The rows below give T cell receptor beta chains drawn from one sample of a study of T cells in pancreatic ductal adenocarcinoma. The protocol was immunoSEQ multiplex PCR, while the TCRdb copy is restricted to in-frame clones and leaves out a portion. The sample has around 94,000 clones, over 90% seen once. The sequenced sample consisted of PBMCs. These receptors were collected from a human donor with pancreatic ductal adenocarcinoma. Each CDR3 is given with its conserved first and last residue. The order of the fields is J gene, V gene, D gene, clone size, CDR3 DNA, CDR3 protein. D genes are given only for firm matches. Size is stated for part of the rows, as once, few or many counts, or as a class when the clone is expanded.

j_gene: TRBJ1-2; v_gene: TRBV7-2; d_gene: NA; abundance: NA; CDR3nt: TGTGCCAGCAGCCAGCAGGGTGGTGATGGCTACACCTTC; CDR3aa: CASSQQGGDGYTF
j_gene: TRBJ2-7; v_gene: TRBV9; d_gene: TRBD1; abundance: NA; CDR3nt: TGTGCCAGCTCTCGTAGGTCGGGACAGGGTATCTCGCCGAGCTCCTACGAGCAGTACTTC; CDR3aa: CASSRRSGQGISPSSYEQYF
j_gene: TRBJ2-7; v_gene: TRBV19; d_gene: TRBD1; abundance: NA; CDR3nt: TGTGCCAGTAGCCGATCACCGGGACAGGGGGCCTACGAGCAGTACTTC; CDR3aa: CASSRSPGQGAYEQYF
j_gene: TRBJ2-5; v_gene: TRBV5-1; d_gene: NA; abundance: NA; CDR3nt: TGCGCCAGCAGCAACAGGGAGACCCAGTACTTC; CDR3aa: CASSNRETQYF
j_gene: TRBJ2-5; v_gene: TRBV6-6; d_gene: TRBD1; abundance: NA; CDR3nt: TGTGCCAGCAGTTACGGACAGGGGGGAGAGACCCAGTACTTC; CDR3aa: CASSYGQGGETQYF
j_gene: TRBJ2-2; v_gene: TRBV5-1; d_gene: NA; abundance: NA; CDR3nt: TGCGCCAGCAGCCCGATGAGTATCACCGGGGAGCTGTTTTTT; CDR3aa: CASSPMSITGELFF
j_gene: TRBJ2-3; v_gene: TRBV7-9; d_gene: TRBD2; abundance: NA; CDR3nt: TGTGCCAGCAGCTTAGTGGGAGGGACTCAAGATACGCAGTATTTT; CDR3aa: CASSLVGGTQDTQYF
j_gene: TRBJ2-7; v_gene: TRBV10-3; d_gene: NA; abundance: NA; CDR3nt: TGTGCCATCAGACAGACTTCGGGGGAGCAGTACTTC; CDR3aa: CAIRQTSGEQYF
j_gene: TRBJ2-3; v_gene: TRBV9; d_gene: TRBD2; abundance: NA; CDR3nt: TGTGCCAGCAGCACGGGACTAGCGGGAGGGCCGGGGGATACGCAGTATTTT; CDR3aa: CASSTGLAGGPGDTQYF
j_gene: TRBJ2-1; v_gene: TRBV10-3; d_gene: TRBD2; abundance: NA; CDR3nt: TGTGCCATCAGTGAGTCGGGCCAGGGAGGGAATGAGCAGTTCTTC; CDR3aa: CAISESGQGGNEQFF
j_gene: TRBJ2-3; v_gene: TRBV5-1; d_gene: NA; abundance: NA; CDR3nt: TGCGCCAGCAGCTTGGCCACGTTACGGGATACGCAGTATTTT; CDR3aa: CASSLATLRDTQYF
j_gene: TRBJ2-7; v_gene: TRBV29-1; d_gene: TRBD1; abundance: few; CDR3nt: TGCAGCGTTGGAGAGGCAGGGACAGGGCCATACGAGCAGTACTTC; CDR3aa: CSVGEAGTGPYEQYF
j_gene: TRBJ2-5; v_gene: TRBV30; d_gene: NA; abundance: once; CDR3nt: TGTGCCTGGACTATGGGCGGGGTAGAGACCCAGTACTTC; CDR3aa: CAWTMGGVETQYF
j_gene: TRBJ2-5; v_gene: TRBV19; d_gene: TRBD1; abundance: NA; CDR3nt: TGTGCCAGTAGTACGGACAGGGAGCACCAAGAGACCCAGTACTTC; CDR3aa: CASSTDREHQETQYF
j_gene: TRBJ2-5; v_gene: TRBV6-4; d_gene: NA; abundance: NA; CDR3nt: TGTGCCAGCAGTGACCCGACAGGGACTGTTCAAGAGACCCAGTACTTC; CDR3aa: CASSDPTGTVQETQYF
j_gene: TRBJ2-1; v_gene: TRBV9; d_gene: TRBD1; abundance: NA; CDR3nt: TGTGCCAGCAGCGTAGCCACAGGGGGCGCCGACAATGAGCAGTTCTTC; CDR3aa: CASSVATGGADNEQFF
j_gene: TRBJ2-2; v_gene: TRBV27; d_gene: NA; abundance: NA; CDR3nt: TGTGCCAGCTCTCCTTCGAACACCGGGGAGCTGTTTTTT; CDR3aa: CASSPSNTGELFF
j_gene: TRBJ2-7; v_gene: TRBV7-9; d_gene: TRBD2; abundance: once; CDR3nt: TGTGCCAGCAGCCCTCCGGGGCGGGAGGGCCGGGAGCAGTACTTC; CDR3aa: CASSPPGREGREQYF
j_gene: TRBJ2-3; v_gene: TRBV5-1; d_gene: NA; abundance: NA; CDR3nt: TGCGCCAGCAGCTTGGCGGGTCCCACAGATACGCAGTATTTT; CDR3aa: CASSLAGPTDTQYF
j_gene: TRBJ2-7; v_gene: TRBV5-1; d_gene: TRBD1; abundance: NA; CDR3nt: TGCGCCAGCAGCTTGACGGGACAGGGGGCCTACGAGCAGTACTTC; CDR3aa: CASSLTGQGAYEQYF
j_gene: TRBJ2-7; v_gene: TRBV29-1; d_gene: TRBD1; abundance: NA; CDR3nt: TGCAGCGTCCTAACTCGTGGGACAGGGTTAGGCGAGCAGTACTTC; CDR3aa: CSVLTRGTGLGEQYF
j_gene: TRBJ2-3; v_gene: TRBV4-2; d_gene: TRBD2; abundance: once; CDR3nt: TGTGCCAGCAGCCAAGATCCCACTAGCGATAACACAGATACGCAGTATTTT; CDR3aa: CASSQDPTSDNTDTQYF